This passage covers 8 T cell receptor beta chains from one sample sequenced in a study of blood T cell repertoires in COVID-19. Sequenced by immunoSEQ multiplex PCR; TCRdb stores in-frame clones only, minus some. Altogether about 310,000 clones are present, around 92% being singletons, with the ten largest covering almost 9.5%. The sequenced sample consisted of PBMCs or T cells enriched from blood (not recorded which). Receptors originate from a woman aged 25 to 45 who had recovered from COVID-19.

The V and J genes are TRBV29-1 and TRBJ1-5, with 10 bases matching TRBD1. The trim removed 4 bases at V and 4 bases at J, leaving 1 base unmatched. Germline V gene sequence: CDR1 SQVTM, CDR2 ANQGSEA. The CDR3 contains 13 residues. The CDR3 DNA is TGCAGCGTTGGGACAGGGGGTAATCAGCCCCAGCATTTT. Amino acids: CSVGTGGNQPQHF.

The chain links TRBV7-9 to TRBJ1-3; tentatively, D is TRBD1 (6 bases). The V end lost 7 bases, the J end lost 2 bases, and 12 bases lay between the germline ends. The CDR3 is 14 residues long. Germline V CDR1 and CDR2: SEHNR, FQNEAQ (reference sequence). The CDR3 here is CASKGVLPGNTIYF. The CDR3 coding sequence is TGTGCCAGCAAGGGGGTTCTGCCTGGAAACACCATATATTTT. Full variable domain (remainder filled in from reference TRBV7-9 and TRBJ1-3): DTGVSQNPRHKITKRGQNVTFRCDPISEHNRLYWYRQTLGQGPEFLTYFQNEAQLEKSRLLSDRFSAERPKGSFSTLEIQRTEQGDSAMYLCASKGVLPGNTIYFGEGSWLTVV.

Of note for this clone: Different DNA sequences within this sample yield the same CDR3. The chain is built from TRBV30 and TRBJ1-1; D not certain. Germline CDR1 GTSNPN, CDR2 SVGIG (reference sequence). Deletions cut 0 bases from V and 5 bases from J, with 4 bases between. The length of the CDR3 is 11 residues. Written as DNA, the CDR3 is TGTGCCTGGAGTGTGTCAACTGAAGCTTTCTTT. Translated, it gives CAWSVSTEAFF.

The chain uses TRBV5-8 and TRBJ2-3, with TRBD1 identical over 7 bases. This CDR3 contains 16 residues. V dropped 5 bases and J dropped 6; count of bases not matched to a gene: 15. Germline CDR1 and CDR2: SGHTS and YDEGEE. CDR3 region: CASSPGQVDIVDTQYF. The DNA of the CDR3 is TGTGCCAGCAGTCCCGGACAGGTCGATATTGTGGATACGCAGTATTTT.

In DNA form, the CDR3 reads TGTGCCAGCTCACCCAAGGGGGTCGGGAGCACAGATACGCAGTATTTT. It codes for CASSPKGVGSTDTQYF. This chain connects TRBV18 to TRBJ2-3; TRBD1 is a possible D gene (6 bases). The CDR3 has 16 residues. V was pared by 3 bases and J by 0 bases, with 13 bases between. CDR1 is KGHSH, CDR2 LQKENI, per germline.

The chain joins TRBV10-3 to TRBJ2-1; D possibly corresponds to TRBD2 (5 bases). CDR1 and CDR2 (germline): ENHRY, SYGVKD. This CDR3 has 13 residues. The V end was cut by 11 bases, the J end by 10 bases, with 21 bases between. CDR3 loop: CAVLREIPREQFF. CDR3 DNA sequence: TGTGCCGTACTTCGGGAAATCCCAAGGGAGCAGTTCTTC.

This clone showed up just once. The CDR3 nucleotides are TGTGCCAGCAGCTTGGGTCGGAACACCGGGGAGCTGTTTTTT. Its protein product is CASSLGRNTGELFF. The rearrangement links TRBV5-6 to TRBJ2-2; no definite D call. Trimming pared 0 bases from V and 1 base from J, leaving 4 bases between. CDR3 length equals 14 residues. The germline gives CDR1 SGHDT, CDR2 YYEEEE.

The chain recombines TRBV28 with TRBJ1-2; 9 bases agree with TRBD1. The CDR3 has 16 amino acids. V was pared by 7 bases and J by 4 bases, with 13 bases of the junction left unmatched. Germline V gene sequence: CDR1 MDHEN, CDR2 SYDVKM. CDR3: CASIPVNRGLSYGYTF. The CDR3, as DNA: TGTGCCAGCATTCCGGTGAACAGGGGGCTGAGCTATGGCTACACCTTC.